This T cell receptor beta chain came from a study of human T cells and chemical hapten exposure. Study-wide context: Variability of per-sample TCR yields stemmed mainly from small differences in pooled library volume.

Each CDR3 protein is one row after TCRdb ran MiXCR on the RACE reads. In the table there are 80,000 to 100,000 distinct CDR3 sequences, approximately 13% of which are singletons. The CDR3 covers 13 residues. Germline lookup yields CDR1 MDHEN and CDR2 SYDVKM. V was pared by 3 bases and J by 4 bases, with 6 bases between. Time point: patch test 1, 2 weeks after DPC sensitization. Described treatment: therapeutic diphenylcyclopropenone sensitization with weekly scalp DPC. The sequence derives from a woman aged 40 to 49 with alopecia areata. Some clones in this sample may be carry-over from other donors' samples. V and J are TRBV28 and TRBJ2-2, with D possibly TRBD1 on 5 matching bases. The sequencing here drew on whole blood, taken in connection with sensitization to the hapten diphenylcyclopropenone (DPC). The CDR3 loop reads CASSLTATGELFF. The DNA of the CDR3 is TGTGCCAGCAGTTTGACAGCCACCGGGGAGCTGTTTTTT.